Below are 16 T cell receptor beta chains sequenced from a single sample in a study of vaccination effects on CD4 cells after COVID-19. Before sequencing, viral peptide pools were used by the ViraFEST assay to expand antigen-specific CD4+ T cells. CD4+ T cell isolation took place after less than 13 days of culture. None of these healthy vaccinees had been infected with SARS-CoV-2 before vaccination. This table comes from immunoSEQ multiplex PCR, and its TCRdb copy is limited to in-frame clones, with some not included. The sample contains tens of thousands of clones, 75% to 80% of which appear only once. No antigen has been assigned to these receptors. Sequencing was performed on CD4+ T cells from PBMCs cultured with HCoV-OC43 spike peptides, taken before COVID-19 vaccination. The subset denotes: HCoV-OC43 spike overlapping peptide pool stimulation. The receptor set was obtained from a human donor who received a COVID-19 vaccine.

This chain joins TRBV6-2 or TRBV6-3 and TRBJ2-7, with a tentative D call TRBD1 (5 bases). V lost 2 bases and J lost 7, with 9 bases in between. The CDR3 has 12 amino acids. The germline V gene has CDR1 MNHEY and CDR2 SVGEGT. In DNA, the CDR3 is TGTGCCAGCAGTTACCAGGGATGGGAGCAGTACGTC. Translated, it gives CASSYQGWEQYV.

The chain is built from TRBV11-2 and TRBJ2-7; unclear D gene. The germline V and J ends were trimmed by 5 bases and 1 base, with 3 bases remaining between them. This CDR3 has 11 residues. The V gene's germline CDR1 is SGHAT and CDR2 FQNNGV. The CDR3 here is CASSVSYEQYV. For the CDR3, the DNA is TGTGCCAGCAGCGTTTCCTACGAGCAGTACGTC.

The CDR3 region is CASSPRGENTEAFF. The CDR3 bases are TGTGCCAGCAGCCCCAGGGGAGAGAACACTGAAGCTTTCTTT. The chain combines TRBV7-2 with TRBJ1-1; a weak D match, TRBD1 (6 bases). V lost 5 bases, J lost 1 base, and 11 bases lay in between. CDR3 length: 14 amino acids. Germline V CDR1 and CDR2: SGHTA, FQGNSA.

This sequence joins TRBV5-1 and TRBJ2-1; tentative D call: TRBD1 (5 bases). Germline values: CDR1 SGHRS, CDR2 YFSETQ. V was pared by 0 bases and J by 4 bases, with 8 bases between. The CDR3 spans 14 residues. CDR3 sequence reads: CASSLDTGYNEQFF. CDR3 DNA sequence: TGCGCCAGCAGCTTGGACACAGGTTACAATGAGCAGTTCTTC. The whole variable domain, remainder taken from reference TRBV5-1 and TRBJ2-1, is KAGVTQTPRYLIKTRGQQVTLSCSPISGHRSVSWYQQTPGQGLQFLFEYFSETQRNKGNFPGRFSGRQFSNSRSEMNVSTLELGDSALYLCASSLDTGYNEQFFGPGTRLTVL.

The chain employs TRBV20-1 and TRBJ1-1; no clear D gene. The germline gives CDR1 DFQATT, CDR2 SNEGSKA (reference sequence). Trimming pared 6 bases from V and 1 base from J, leaving 6 bases between. The CDR3 contains 11 residues. CDR3 sequence (DNA): TGCAGTGCGCCGGCGAACACTGAAGCTTTCTTT. It translates to CSAPANTEAFF.

In the case of this clone: Mismatch with germline at one junction end may stem from a read error. The rearrangement links TRBV10-2 to TRBJ2-1, with TRBD2 matching 9 bases. Germline V gene data show CDR1 as WSHSY and CDR2 as SAAADI. The CDR3 length is 15 residues. CDR3 DNA sequence: TGCGCCAGCAGTGGTAGCGGGGGCTCCTCCAATGAGCAGTTCTTC. Translated: CASSGSGGSSNEQFF.

The chain uses TRBV21-1 and TRBJ1-2; the D call TRBD1 from the table was never checked on the DNA. TRBV21-1 is recorded as a pseudogene. The CDR3 loop spans 17 amino acids. The CDR3 nucleotides read TGTGCCAGCAGCAAAGACAACAGGTACAGAGCTAACTATGGCTACACCTTC. Its translation is CASSKDNRYRANYGYTF.

This chain joins TRBV9 and TRBJ1-3; perhaps TRBD1 as D (6 bases). This CDR3 spans 16 amino acids. V was cut by 4 bases and J by 0 bases, with 14 bases left in between. Germline values: CDR1 SGDLS, CDR2 YYNGEE. The CDR3 reads CASSLGQHFSGNTIYF. The CDR3 DNA is TGTGCCAGCAGCCTCGGACAGCACTTCTCTGGAAACACCATATATTTT. Supplemented by reference TRBV9 and TRBJ1-3, the full variable domain reads DSGVTQTPKHLITATGQRVTLRCSPRSGDLSVYWYQQSLDQGLQFLIQYYNGEERAKGNILERFSAQQFPDLHSELNLSSLELGDSALYFCASSLGQHFSGNTIYFGEGSWLTVV.

The V call is TRBV7-2, the J call TRBJ2-2; unclear D gene. CDR1 and CDR2 (germline): SGHTA, FQGNSA. V dropped 5 bases and J dropped 5 bases, with 9 bases sitting between them. The CDR3 sequence is 13 residues long. DNA for the CDR3: TGTGCCAGCAGCCATACTACGACCGGGGAGCTGTTTTTT. Translated: CASSHTTTGELFF. The full variable domain, rest sourced from reference TRBV7-2 and TRBJ2-2, is GAGVSQSPSNKVTEKGKDVELRCDPISGHTALYWYRQSLGQGLEFLIYFQGNSAPDKSGLPSDRFSAERTGGSVSTLTIQRTQQEDSAVYLCASSHTTTGELFFGEGSRLTVL.

This clone was observed a single time. The rearrangement links TRBV5-8 to TRBJ1-3; D unclear. Trimming took off 1 base at V and 7 bases at J, with 15 bases between the two ends. Germline CDR1 and CDR2: SGHTS and YDEGEE. The CDR3 extends over 15 amino acids. The CDR3 reads CASSLRGGLGNTIYF. CDR3 in DNA: TGTGCCAGCAGCTTGAGAGGCGGTCTTGGGAACACCATATATTTT.

The chain is built from TRBV13 and TRBJ1-1; D gene ambiguous. Between the trimmed V and J ends, which lost 0 bases and 1 base, there was a span of 6 bases. Per germline, CDR1 PRHDT and CDR2 FYEKMQ (reference sequence). There are 14 residues in the CDR3. The CDR3 DNA follows: TGTGCCAGCAGCTTAGGACAACAGAACACTGAAGCTTTCTTT. Its protein product is CASSLGQQNTEAFF. The variable domain in full, completed from reference TRBV13 and TRBJ1-1, reads AAGVIQSPRHLIKEKRETATLKCYPIPRHDTVYWYQQGPGQDPQFLISFYEKMQSDKGSIPDRFSAQQFSDYHSELNMSSLELGDSALYFCASSLGQQNTEAFFGQGTRLTVV.

Notes on this clone: One junction end disagrees with the germline gene, perhaps due to a read error. The sample carries other DNA sequences with the same CDR3. V and J are TRBV2 and TRBJ1-6; a weak D match, TRBD1 (6 bases). This CDR3 comprises 14 residues. Germline CDR1 reads SNHLY; CDR2 reads FYNNEI. The chain's CDR3 is CASSEGGGHSPLHF. The CDR3, as DNA: TGTGCCAGCAGTGAGGGGGGCGGCCACTCACCCCTCCATTTT.

The V and J genes are TRBV7-8 and TRBJ2-2, with TRBD1 as a possible D gene (6 bases). Trimming left V 5 bases short and J 4 bases short, with 14 bases between. Germline CDR1 reads SGHVS; CDR2 reads FQNEAQ. CDR3 length equals 15 residues. For the CDR3, the DNA is TGTGCCAGCAGCCACGACAGGTACTCCACCGGGGAGCTGTTTTTT. Amino acids: CASSHDRYSTGELFF. Full variable domain (outside the CDR3, taken from reference TRBV7-8 and TRBJ2-2): GAGVSQSPRYKVAKRGQDVALRCDPISGHVSLFWYQQALGQGPEFLTYFQNEAQLDKSGLPSDRFFAERPEGSVSTLKIQRTQQEDSAVYLCASSHDRYSTGELFFGEGSRLTVL.

The J gene is TRBJ2-1, the V gene TRBV6-6; D call uncertain. Germline-derived CDR1 and CDR2 are MNHNY and SVGAGI (reference sequence). The CDR3 has 12 residues. V was shortened by 6 bases and J by 12 bases, with 15 bases between the two germline ends. CDR3 DNA: TGTGCCAGCAGACCGGTACGAGCAGCGCAGTTCTTC. Encoded protein: CASRPVRAAQFF.

V and J are TRBV3-1 (or the pseudogene TRBV3-2) and TRBJ2-5; TRBD1 is a possible D gene (6 bases). V lost 4 bases and J 5 bases, leaving 20 bases between the germline ends. Germline assignment: CDR1 LGHDT and CDR2 YNNKEL (reference sequence). The CDR3 covers 16 residues. The CDR3 protein is CASSPLGQIEGETQYF. DNA for the CDR3: TGTGCCAGCAGCCCCCTAGGACAGATCGAGGGGGAGACCCAGTACTTC.

The chain combines TRBV30 with TRBJ1-5, with D maybe TRBD1 (5 bases). Germline CDR1 and CDR2: GTSNPN and SVGIG (reference sequence). V lost 3 bases, J lost 6 bases, and 15 bases lay in between. The CDR3 extends over 14 amino acids. The CDR3 nucleotides are TGTGCCTGGAGCCTCGAAGGTGGGGGTCAGCCCCAGCATTTT. Protein product: CAWSLEGGGQPQHF.